These 19 T cell receptor beta chains came from one sample sequenced in a study of cytomegalovirus exposure and HLA in healthy donors. Primers included in the PCR were 60 Vbeta and 13 Jbeta primers. TCRdb's copy holds only in-frame clones and misses some; the assay was immunoSEQ multiplex PCR. The table shows around 190,000 clones, with around 82% occurring only once. Sample: PBMCs. All receptors derive from a man between 40 and 49 years old in good health and CMV-seropositive.

This chain uses TRBV9 with TRBJ2-2, with D possibly TRBD2 on 7 matching bases. Trimming stripped 3 bases from V and 1 base from J, with 13 bases between. The CDR3 contains 16 residues. Per the germline V gene, CDR1 is SGDLS and CDR2 is YYNGEE. In DNA, the CDR3 is TGTGCCAGCAGCGCGGGGAGGGGGATGAACACCGGGGAGCTGTTTTTT. It specifies CASSAGRGMNTGELFF.

V and J are TRBV7-9 and TRBJ2-7; 8 nucleotides align to TRBD1. Germline V lookup: CDR1 SEHNR, CDR2 FQNEAQ (reference sequence). The CDR3 runs 13 residues. J was trimmed by 6 bases and V by 3 bases; bases with no gene match: 4. CDR3 residues: CASSFDRGGEQYF. The CDR3 DNA reads as TGTGCCAGCAGCTTCGACAGGGGTGGCGAGCAGTACTTC.

The V and J genes are TRBV9 and TRBJ2-3; TRBD2 matches 7 bases. The CDR3 is 14 residues long. J gave up 3 bases and V 2 bases, and 3 bases lay outside the gene matches. Germline V CDR1 and CDR2: SGDLS, YYNGEE. CDR3: CASSVRGETDTQYF. As DNA, the CDR3 is TGTGCCAGCAGCGTTCGGGGGGAGACAGATACGCAGTATTTT. Filled out from reference TRBV9 and TRBJ2-3, the complete variable domain reads DSGVTQTPKHLITATGQRVTLRCSPRSGDLSVYWYQQSLDQGLQFLIQYYNGEERAKGNILERFSAQQFPDLHSELNLSSLELGDSALYFCASSVRGETDTQYFGPGTRLTVL.

CDR3: CASSPREGPNQPQHF. The CDR3 DNA follows: TGTGCCAGCAGCCCCAGGGAGGGGCCCAATCAGCCCCAGCATTTT. V is TRBV4-2 and J is TRBJ1-5, with D perhaps TRBD1 (5 bases). With 4 bases removed from V and 3 bases from J, the gap between germline ends came to 13 bases. Per germline, CDR1 LGHNA and CDR2 YNFKEQ. CDR3 length: 15 amino acids.

The chain couples TRBV18 to TRBJ1-2; TRBD1 aligns across 11 bases. The CDR3 contains 17 residues. V gave up 1 base and J gave up 4 bases; unmatched junction bases: 8. Germline V gene sequence: CDR1 KGHSH, CDR2 LQKENI. CDR3 residues: CASSPQRPGTGGYGYTF. DNA of the CDR3: TGTGCCAGCTCACCACAACGTCCCGGGACAGGGGGCTATGGCTACACCTTC.

For this clone: Compared with germline, one end of the junction differs, possibly owing to a read error. The gene calls are TRBV6-6 and TRBJ2-7, with 7 bases lining up with TRBD1. In germline, CDR1 is MNHNY, CDR2 SVGAGI (reference sequence). The CDR3 extends over 13 amino acids. This chain's CDR3 is CASSQYTRTRGHF. The CDR3 coding sequence is TGTGCCAGCAGCCAATATACCCGGACAAGGGGGCACTTC.

This chain uses TRBV6-4 with TRBJ1-1; the D gene is possibly TRBD1 (5 bases). The CDR3 is made up of 14 amino acids. V lost 10 bases and J lost 7, with 22 bases in between. CDR1 and CDR2 from the germline V gene are MRHNA and SNTAGT. The CDR3 sequence: CATPLLWGTNEAFF. The CDR3, as DNA: TGTGCCACCCCACTTCTGTGGGGGACTAATGAAGCTTTCTTT.

The V call is TRBV18, the J call TRBJ2-5; 10 nucleotides match TRBD2. This CDR3 contains 17 residues. Trimming at V came to 3 bases and at J to 3 bases, leaving 10 bases not matched to a gene. Germline V gives CDR1 KGHSH, CDR2 LQKENI. CDR3 loop: CASSPSRLAGSKETQYF. The CDR3 region has the DNA TGTGCCAGCTCACCCTCACGACTAGCGGGCTCGAAAGAGACCCAGTACTTC.

The chain uses TRBV7-2 and TRBJ1-5, with TRBD1 matching over 7 bases. The CDR3 loop spans 15 amino acids. CDR1 and CDR2 (germline): SGHTA, FQGNSA. The trim removed 5 bases at V and 0 bases at J, leaving 4 bases unmatched. The CDR3 here is CASSRTGGSNQPQHF. CDR3 bases: TGTGCCAGCAGCCGGACAGGTGGTAGCAATCAGCCCCAGCATTTT. The entire variable domain, with the rest obtained from reference TRBV7-2 and TRBJ1-5, is as follows: GAGVSQSPSNKVTEKGKDVELRCDPISGHTALYWYRQSLGQGLEFLIYFQGNSAPDKSGLPSDRFSAERTGGSVSTLTIQRTQQEDSAVYLCASSRTGGSNQPQHFGDGTRLSIL.

V is TRBV5-1 and J is TRBJ2-2; 11 nucleotides match TRBD1. CDR3 length equals 17 residues. V shed 6 bases and J 1 base; nucleotides not matched to a gene: 8. Germline values: CDR1 SGHRS, CDR2 YFSETQ. The CDR3 region has the DNA TGCGCCAGCAAGGGACAGGGGGATCGATTGAACACCGGGGAGCTGTTTTTT. This gives the protein CASKGQGDRLNTGELFF.

The V and J genes are TRBV28 and TRBJ1-2; 7 bases are a match to TRBD1. V lost 1 base, J lost 12 bases, and 17 bases stayed unmatched. The CDR3 consists of 16 residues. CDR1 and CDR2 from the germline V gene are MDHEN and SYDVKM. The CDR3 DNA follows: TGTGCCAGCAGTTTATACTCGACAGGGTTAACTATGAGGGACACCTTC. Translation: CASSLYSTGLTMRDTF.

The chain joins TRBV7-8 to TRBJ2-3, with TRBD2 identical over 11 bases. Germline V lookup: CDR1 SGHVS, CDR2 FQNEAQ. J gave up 0 bases and V 2 bases, and 10 bases lay outside the gene matches. The CDR3 spans 19 residues. For the CDR3, the DNA is TGTGCCAGCAGCTTAAGATCTAGCGGGAGGCGCCCTAGCACAGATACGCAGTATTTT. Protein: CASSLRSSGRRPSTDTQYF.

The V and J genes are TRBV21-1 and TRBJ2-2; TRBD1 was called by the table and not checked on the DNA. TRBV21-1 is annotated as a pseudogene. The CDR3 runs to 17 residues. The CDR3 nucleotides are TGTGCCAGCAGCAAAATAAGACAGCTCGTAGGGGCCGGGGAGCTGTTTTTT. Translating gives CASSKIRQLVGAGELFF.

This sequence joins TRBV6-1 and TRBJ1-5; 9 bases agree with TRBD1. The CDR3 sequence is 14 residues long. CDR1 is MNHNS and CDR2 is SASEGT in the germline V gene. The junction had 4 bases not matched to a gene; V was cut back by 4 bases and J by 6 bases. CDR3 sequence: CASSATGGGQPQHF. In nucleotides, the CDR3 is TGTGCCAGCAGTGCGACAGGGGGGGGTCAGCCCCAGCATTTT.

The chain combines TRBV7-8 with TRBJ2-3; 8 bases align to TRBD2. V lost 4 bases, J lost 6 bases, and 21 bases stayed unmatched. CDR3 size: 19 residues. Looked up from germline, CDR1 is SGHVS and CDR2 is FQNEAQ. The CDR3 spells CASSSLSEGLDDPYDTQYF. In DNA, the CDR3 is TGTGCCAGCAGCTCCCTCTCGGAGGGACTAGATGACCCCTACGATACGCAGTATTTT.

The gene calls are TRBV15 and TRBJ2-3, with D perhaps matching TRBD2 (6 bases). V lost 4 bases, J lost 4 bases, and 6 bases lay in between. Germline V gives CDR1 LNHNV, CDR2 YYDKDF (reference sequence). The CDR3 is 12 residues long. The CDR3 DNA reads as TGTGCCACCAGCACGGGGGCAGATACGCAGTATTTT. This codes for CATSTGADTQYF.

The chain couples TRBV18 to TRBJ1-4; D is perhaps TRBD1 (5 bases). Germline loops: CDR1 KGHSH, CDR2 LQKENI. Trimming left V 6 bases short and J 0 bases short, with 11 bases between. CDR3 length: 15 amino acids. The CDR3 loop reads CASSRQGPTNEKLFF. The CDR3 nucleotides read TGTGCCAGCTCCCGGCAGGGCCCAACTAATGAAAAACTGTTTTTT. Full variable domain (missing parts from reference TRBV18 and TRBJ1-4): NAGVMQNPRHLVRRRGQEARLRCSPMKGHSHVYWYRQLPEEGLKFMVYLQKENIIDESGMPKERFSAEFPKEGPSILRIQQVVRGDSAAYFCASSRQGPTNEKLFFGSGTQLSVL.

The chain joins TRBV30 to TRBJ1-1; tentative D call: TRBD1 (6 bases). CDR3 length equals 12 residues. The germline CDR1 and CDR2 sequences are GTSNPN and SVGIG (reference sequence). V lost 4 bases, J lost 8 bases, and 14 bases lay in between. CDR3 amino acids: CAWMGMGAEAFF. The CDR3, as DNA: TGTGCCTGGATGGGGATGGGGGCCGAAGCTTTCTTT.

The chain carries TRBV13 and TRBJ2-1; D might be TRBD2 (6 bases). This CDR3 has 17 amino acids. Trimming shortened V by 5 bases and J by 0 bases, and 17 bases separated the two germline ends. The germline V gene encodes CDR1 PRHDT and CDR2 FYEKMQ (reference sequence). The CDR3 DNA reads as TGTGCCAGCAGCGCACTAAGCGGGCTGAGCTCCTACAATGAGCAGTTCTTC. Protein: CASSALSGLSSYNEQFF. Variable domain in full (rest from reference TRBV13 and TRBJ2-1): AAGVIQSPRHLIKEKRETATLKCYPIPRHDTVYWYQQGPGQDPQFLISFYEKMQSDKGSIPDRFSAQQFSDYHSELNMSSLELGDSALYFCASSALSGLSSYNEQFFGPGTRLTVL.